This is a list of T cell receptor beta chains from one sample in a study of T cell responses to AZD1222 COVID-19 vaccine. The data were produced by immunoSEQ multiplex PCR, yet TCRdb's version contains in-frame clones alone and is incomplete. The sample shows about 99,000 clones, over 90% of them seen only once. The sample here was peripheral blood, taken on day 0 of AZD1222 vaccination. The receptors stem from an adult in good health. Both conserved end residues are part of each CDR3. The D gene is left open where the match is weak. Expanded clones get a size class; other rows say once, few or many, or leave the size out.

TRBJ1-1	-	-	TRBV7-3	CASSLNGPNTEAFF	TGTGCCAGCAGCTTAAACGGACCGAACACTGAAGCTTTCTTT
TRBJ2-2	-	-	TRBV12-3/TRBV12-4	CASSFSGELFF	TGTGCCAGCAGTTTTTCCGGGGAGCTGTTTTTT
TRBJ2-7	-	-	TRBV3-1/TRBV3-2	CASSPDRTAYEQYF	TGTGCCAGCAGCCCAGACCGGACAGCCTACGAGCAGTACTTC
TRBJ2-6	-	-	TRBV7-3	CASSPSGGANVLTF	TGTGCCAGCAGCCCCTCGGGTGGGGCCAACGTCCTGACTTTC
TRBJ1-1	TRBD1	-	TRBV15	CATSRDSGQNIAFF	TGTGCCACCAGCAGAGACTCGGGACAGAATATAGCTTTCTTT
TRBJ1-2	TRBD1	-	TRBV6-5	CASRGQGGYGYTF	TGTGCCAGCAGAGGACAGGGCGGCTATGGCTACACCTTC
TRBJ2-7	-	-	TRBV7-2	CASSLGGGSSYEQYF	TGTGCCAGCAGCTTAGGGGGAGGTTCCTCCTACGAGCAGTACTTC
TRBJ2-1	TRBD1	-	TRBV11-2	CASSGRQGANYNEQFF	TGTGCCAGCAGCGGGCGACAGGGGGCAAACTACAATGAGCAGTTCTTC
TRBJ2-7	-	once	TRBV4-1	CASSQRGHKSYEQYF	TGCGCCAGCAGCCAACGGGGCCATAAGTCCTACGAGCAGTACTTC
TRBJ1-6	TRBD1	-	TRBV5-1	CASSQGGLTSPLHF	TGCGCCAGCAGCCAGGGGGGACTGACTTCACCCCTCCACTTT
TRBJ2-1	-	-	TRBV3-1/TRBV3-2	CASSEGGDYPYNEQFF	TGTGCCAGCAGCGAAGGGGGGGACTATCCCTACAATGAGCAGTTCTTC
TRBJ2-1	TRBD1	-	TRBV11-1	CASSLGTANEQFF	TGTGCCAGCAGCTTGGGGACAGCAAATGAGCAGTTCTTC
TRBJ1-3	-	once	TRBV5-6	CASSLEQDSSGNTIYF	TGTGCCAGCAGCCTAGAACAGGACTCCTCTGGAAACACCATATATTTT
TRBJ2-1	-	-	TRBV9	CASSVVGSNNEQFF	TGTGCCAGCAGCGTAGTTGGTAGCAATAATGAGCAGTTCTTC
TRBJ2-7	TRBD1	-	TRBV25-1	CASSGGTGPYEQYF	TGTGCCAGCAGTGGAGGGACAGGGCCCTACGAGCAGTACTTC
TRBJ1-1	-	once	TRBV6-1	CASSEVRTEAFF	TGTGCCAGCAGTGAGGTTAGGACTGAAGCTTTCTTT
TRBJ2-1	-	-	TRBV9	CASSKPGHPYANNEQFF	TGTGCCAGCAGCAAACCGGGACATCCGTACGCAAACAATGAGCAGTTCTTC
TRBJ1-2	-	-	TRBV7-8	CASSLGGSYGYTF	TGTGCCAGCAGCTTAGGGGGGTCCTATGGCTACACCTTC
TRBJ2-7	TRBD2	-	TRBV11-1	CASSPRDSGPYEQYF	TGTGCCAGCAGCCCCCGGGATAGCGGGCCCTACGAGCAGTACTTC
TRBJ2-5	-	-	TRBV3-1/TRBV3-2	CASSQVSGRYQETQYF	TGTGCCAGCAGCCAAGTTAGCGGAAGGTACCAAGAGACCCAGTACTTC
TRBJ2-7	TRBD1	-	TRBV7-2	CASSARDSSYEQYF	TGTGCCAGCAGCGCCCGGGACAGCTCCTACGAGCAGTACTTC
TRBJ2-3	TRBD2	many	TRBV4-2	CASSQGLAGADTQYF	TGTGCCAGCAGCCAAGGACTAGCGGGAGCAGATACGCAGTATTTT
TRBJ1-6	-	-	TRBV4-1	CASTLGTENSPLHF	TGCGCCAGCACCTTAGGGACCGAGAATTCACCCCTCCACTTT
TRBJ2-5	TRBD2	-	TRBV3-1/TRBV3-2	CASSPSLAEETQYF	TGTGCCAGCAGCCCGAGTCTAGCGGAAGAGACCCAGTACTTC
TRBJ1-1	TRBD1	-	TRBV24-1	CATSDRDRGRGSDTEAFF	TGTGCCACCAGTGACCGGGACAGGGGGCGAGGGAGTGACACTGAAGCTTTCTTT
TRBJ1-3	-	-	TRBV29-1	CSVGGSSGNTIYF	TGCAGCGTTGGCGGGAGCTCTGGAAACACCATATATTTT
TRBJ2-1	TRBD1	-	TRBV12-5	CASGLVQGAANEQFF	TGTGCTAGTGGTTTGGTACAGGGGGCCGCCAATGAGCAGTTCTTC
TRBJ2-5	-	-	TRBV27	CASSSAGLGETQYF	TGTGCCAGCAGTTCCGCAGGGTTGGGAGAGACCCAGTACTTC
TRBJ1-5	-	-	TRBV19	CASSIFNQPQHF	TGTGCCAGTAGTATATTCAATCAGCCCCAGCATTTT
TRBJ1-6	TRBD1	-	TRBV25-1	CASRGGQGPFKEDSPLHF	TGTGCCAGCAGGGGGGGACAGGGGCCCTTCAAGGAGGATTCACCCCTCCACTTT
TRBJ2-7	-	-	TRBV2	CASSEQPPPASYEQYF	TGTGCCAGCAGTGAACAACCTCCACCCGCATCTTACGAGCAGTACTTC
TRBJ2-7	TRBD2	-	TRBV7-9	CASSPRPGTSGDAYEQYF	TGTGCCAGCAGCCCTCGTCCCGGGACTAGCGGGGATGCCTACGAGCAGTACTTC
TRBJ1-4	-	-	TRBV30	CAWSEPRENEKLFF	TGTGCCTGGAGTGAACCGAGGGAGAATGAAAAACTGTTTTTT
TRBJ1-4	TRBD1	-	TRBV4-2	CASSQEGQLNEKLFF	TGTGCCAGCAGCCAAGAGGGACAGTTGAATGAAAAACTGTTTTTT
TRBJ1-1	-	-	TRBV20-1	CSAWENTEAFF	TGCAGTGCTTGGGAGAACACTGAAGCTTTCTTT
TRBJ2-7	-	-	TRBV7-8	CASSGGRGVAQYF	TGTGCCAGCAGCGGAGGGAGGGGGGTGGCGCAGTACTTC
TRBJ1-3	-	-	TRBV9	CASSVEGLGNTIYF	TGTGCCAGCAGCGTAGAGGGGCTCGGAAACACCATATATTTT
TRBJ2-1	-	-	TRBV20-1	CSASGLHNEQFF	TGCAGTGCTAGTGGACTACACAATGAGCAGTTCTTC
TRBJ2-7	TRBD1	-	TRBV6-5	CASSQGQGSYEQYF	TGTGCCAGCAGTCAGGGACAGGGTTCCTACGAGCAGTACTTC
TRBJ2-1	TRBD2	once	TRBV6-5	CASSWTRSYNEQFF	TGTGCCAGCAGCTGGACTAGATCCTACAATGAGCAGTTCTTC
TRBJ1-3	-	-	TRBV2	CASGLEGNTIYF	TGTGCCAGCGGGCTTGAAGGAAACACCATATATTTT